Shown below are 24 T cell receptor beta chains from a single sample sequenced in a study of cytomegalovirus exposure and HLA in healthy donors. Amplification used 60 Vbeta primers and 13 Jbeta primers. Produced via immunoSEQ multiplex PCR; TCRdb's table is partial and in-frame only. The top ten hold under 4.5% of the sample, which has more than 130,000 clones, approximately 80% seen once. Sequencing was performed on PBMCs. Source of these receptors: a man in his late teens or twenties in good health and CMV-seronegative.

V usage is TRBV5-8 and J usage is TRBJ2-3; TRBD2 agrees at 9 bases. V dropped 4 bases and J dropped 2; count of bases not matched to a gene: 11. This CDR3 spans 17 amino acids. Germline assignment: CDR1 SGHTS and CDR2 YDEGEE. The CDR3 coding sequence is TGTGCCAGCAGCACCGGGCTAGCGGGGCCTAACACAGATACGCAGTATTTT. Protein: CASSTGLAGPNTDTQYF.

The genes are TRBV19 and TRBJ1-2, with 9 bases fitting TRBD1. The CDR3 is 13 amino acids. Germline lookup yields CDR1 LNHDA and CDR2 SQIVND (reference sequence). Germline trimming cut 10 bases from V and 7 bases from J; bases unmatched to any gene: 10. CDR3 DNA: TGTGCCACACAGTTAAGGACAGGGGCTGGCTACACCTTC. Translation gives CATQLRTGAGYTF. The full variable domain, with the rest looked up from reference TRBV19 and TRBJ1-2, is DGGITQSPKYLFRKEGQNVTLSCEQNLNHDAMYWYRQDPGQGLRLIYYSQIVNDFQKGDIAEGYSVSREKKESFPLTVTSAQKNPTAFYLCATQLRTGAGYTFGSGTRLTVV.

This chain links TRBV2 with TRBJ2-1, with 8 bases aligning to TRBD2. CDR1 and CDR2 (germline): SNHLY, FYNNEI. V gave up 6 bases and J gave up 5 bases; unmatched junction bases: 18. CDR3 length equals 18 residues. The CDR3 coding sequence is TGTGCCAGCAGGCGCCTACTTATTAGCGGGACGGGCGACAATGAGCAGTTCTTC. Amino acids: CASRRLLISGTGDNEQFF.

The V gene is TRBV15, the J gene TRBJ1-5, with 9 bases fitting TRBD1. Germline loops: CDR1 LNHNV, CDR2 YYDKDF (reference sequence). Trimming cost V 7 bases and J 4 bases; bases outside gene matches: 14. The length of the CDR3 is 17 residues. CDR3 coding DNA: TGTGCCACCACCCTTAAGGACAGGGGACACCCTAATCAGCCCCAGCATTTT. Its protein is CATTLKDRGHPNQPQHF.

As to this clone: One end of the junction does not line up with germline, which may come from a read error. Here the CDR3 DNA reads TGTGCCGGCAGTCCGACAGGGCAGGAGACCCAGTACTTC. This gives the protein CAGSPTGQETQYF. The rearrangement links TRBV6-6 to TRBJ2-5, with 7 bases aligning to TRBD1. Per the germline V gene, CDR1 is MNHNY and CDR2 is SVGAGI (reference sequence). CDR3 size: 13 residues.

This sequence joins TRBV4-2 and TRBJ2-5, with 7 bases identical to TRBD1. The CDR3 length is 19 residues. V dropped 1 base and J dropped 1; count of bases not matched to a gene: 15. Germline V gives CDR1 LGHNA, CDR2 YNFKEQ. CDR3 in amino acids: CASSQARGRVRQSQETQYF. The CDR3 DNA is TGTGCCAGCAGCCAAGCTAGGGGGCGAGTTCGACAGAGCCAAGAGACCCAGTACTTC.

The CDR3 is CASRAAGFDYGYTF. The CDR3 region has the DNA TGTGCCAGCAGGGCCGCAGGGTTTGACTATGGCTACACCTTC. V and J are TRBV6-5 and TRBJ1-2, with D possibly TRBD1 on 5 matching bases. V was trimmed by 6 bases and J by 3 bases, leaving 14 bases between them. CDR1 and CDR2 from the germline V gene are MNHEY and SVGAGI. The CDR3 extends over 14 amino acids.

This sequence joins TRBV6-5 and TRBJ2-2; TRBD2 aligns across 8 bases. J was trimmed by 4 bases and V by 3 bases; bases with no gene match: 7. Germline CDR1 reads MNHEY; CDR2 reads SVGAGI. The CDR3 is 16 amino acids. The CDR3 DNA reads TGTGCCAGCAGTTATAAAGCGGGGGCGGGCACCGGGGAGCTGTTTTTT. Its translation is CASSYKAGAGTGELFF.

V usage is TRBV5-1 and J usage is TRBJ2-6, with D unclear. Germline V lookup: CDR1 SGHRS, CDR2 YFSETQ. V was pared by 6 bases and J by 0 bases, with 10 bases between. CDR3 length: 15 residues. CDR3 in DNA: TGCGCCAGCACCCTTCCGGGCTCTGGGGCCAACGTCCTGACTTTC. Translation: CASTLPGSGANVLTF.

In DNA, the CDR3 is TGTGCCATCAGTGCACAGGGGGCGCAGGACCAGCCCCAGCATTTT. It translates to CAISAQGAQDQPQHF. The chain couples TRBV10-3 to TRBJ1-5, with 9 bases lining up with TRBD1. Germline V lookup: CDR1 ENHRY, CDR2 SYGVKD. Trimming took 4 bases from V and 7 from J; bases not matched to a gene: 8. This CDR3 spans 15 amino acids.

This sequence joins TRBV7-1 and TRBJ2-2; 15 bases fit TRBD2. TRBV7-1 is given ORF status, its function remaining uncertain. This CDR3 comprises 24 residues. V gave up 3 bases and J gave up 1 base; unmatched junction bases: 21. The CDR3 here is CASSSHPTGSWTSGGAQNTGELFF. The DNA for the CDR3 is TGTGCCAGCAGCTCCCACCCCACCGGATCCTGGACTAGCGGGGGGGCCCAGAACACCGGGGAGCTGTTTTTT.

The V and J genes are TRBV27 and TRBJ2-6; D gene ambiguous. Looked up from germline, CDR1 is MNHEY and CDR2 is SMNVEV (reference sequence). V shed 2 bases and J shed 4 bases, with 9 bases lying between them. CDR3 length: 15 residues. CDR3 sequence: CASSLGPLGANVLTF. The CDR3 nucleotides read TGTGCCAGCAGTTTAGGGCCCCTCGGGGCCAACGTCCTGACTTTC.

The chain joins TRBV7-2 to TRBJ1-2, with TRBD1 matching 10 bases. The germline CDR1 and CDR2 sequences are SGHTA and FQGNSA. V lost 5 bases to trimming and J lost 7 bases; unmatched junction nucleotides: 7. The CDR3 contains 14 residues. CDR3 protein: CASSMDRGTAGYTF. The CDR3 region has the DNA TGTGCCAGCAGCATGGACAGGGGGACGGCTGGCTACACCTTC.

This rearrangement joins TRBV29-1 to TRBJ2-1; TRBD2 matches 13 bases. Unmatched junction bases numbered 2, after V lost 2 bases and J lost 4 bases. This CDR3 has 15 residues. Germline assignment: CDR1 SQVTM and CDR2 ANQGSEA. The CDR3 nucleotides are TGCAGCGTTGAATTGGGACTAGCGGGGTACAATGAGCAGTTCTTC. Its protein is CSVELGLAGYNEQFF.

J is TRBJ1-4 and V is TRBV6-1, with 7 bases matching TRBD1. Germline V gene sequence: CDR1 MNHNS, CDR2 SASEGT. With V trimmed by 2 bases and J by 7 bases, 7 bases remained unmatched. There are 15 residues in the CDR3. The CDR3 sequence: CASSEWEGGGEKLFF. DNA for the CDR3: TGTGCCAGCAGTGAATGGGAAGGGGGCGGTGAAAAACTGTTTTTT.

The rearrangement uses TRBV28 and TRBJ2-7; 15 bases map to TRBD2. The CDR3 covers 16 residues. From germline, CDR1 is MDHEN and CDR2 SYDVKM. Trimming cost V 2 bases and J 4 bases; bases outside gene matches: 3. CDR3 residues: CASSLQGLAGGYEQYF. CDR3 DNA: TGTGCCAGCAGTTTACAGGGACTAGCGGGAGGATACGAGCAGTACTTC.

The chain is built from TRBV29-1 and TRBJ2-7; D is possibly TRBD1 (6 bases). V was cut by 6 bases and J by 0 bases, with 6 bases left in between. Germline values: CDR1 SQVTM, CDR2 ANQGSEA. CDR3 length: 11 amino acids. The CDR3 region is CSVDSSYEQYF. The CDR3, as DNA: TGCAGCGTGGACAGCTCCTACGAGCAGTACTTC.

V gene TRBV7-2 combines with J gene TRBJ2-5; 7 bases fit TRBD1. Germline V gene lookup returns CDR1 SGHTA and CDR2 FQGNSA. Losses at the gene ends were 5 bases for V and 1 base for J; bases not matched to a gene: 7. The CDR3 has 15 residues. CDR3 DNA sequence: TGTGCCAGCAGCCGCCTTACAGGGGCCCAAGAGACCCAGTACTTC. The encoded protein is CASSRLTGAQETQYF.

The chain employs TRBV11-2 and TRBJ1-1; D remains ambiguous. V shed 4 bases and J shed 2 bases, with 8 bases lying between them. CDR1 is SGHAT, CDR2 FQNNGV, per germline. The CDR3 loop spans 13 amino acids. The CDR3 sequence: CASSYGRNTEAFF. In DNA form, the CDR3 reads TGTGCCAGCAGCTATGGTAGAAACACTGAAGCTTTCTTT.

This clone was observed once. The rearrangement links TRBV14 to TRBJ1-3; a weak D match, TRBD1 (5 bases). The CDR3 length is 16 residues. Trimming removed 4 bases from V and 3 bases from J, with 16 bases in between. Germline V gene data show CDR1 as SGHDN and CDR2 as FVKESK. The CDR3 protein is CASSPGGGRGGNTIYF. The CDR3, as DNA: TGTGCCAGCAGCCCAGGCGGGGGAAGAGGTGGAAACACCATATATTTT.

The chain joins TRBV29-1 to TRBJ1-1; 7 bases agree with TRBD1. Germline V gene sequence: CDR1 SQVTM, CDR2 ANQGSEA. The ends lost 6 bases at V and 0 bases at J; junction bases unmatched: 16. There are 17 residues in the CDR3. CDR3 DNA sequence: TGCAGCGTAGATCCGACAGGGTTGACTTTCATGAACACTGAAGCTTTCTTT. Amino acids: CSVDPTGLTFMNTEAFF.

The rearrangement links TRBV7-7 to TRBJ2-2, with 7 bases that match TRBD1. The CDR3 loop spans 14 amino acids. V was pared by 1 base and J by 7 bases, with 3 bases of the junction left unmatched. The germline gives CDR1 SSHAT, CDR2 FNYEAQ (reference sequence). The CDR3 loop reads CASSLDRGGGELFF. The DNA of the CDR3 is TGTGCCAGCAGCTTAGACAGGGGTGGCGGGGAGCTGTTTTTT.

V gene TRBV30 combines with J gene TRBJ2-6; 9 bases map to TRBD1. The germline V gene encodes CDR1 GTSNPN and CDR2 SVGIG (reference sequence). V trimming: 0 bases; J trimming: 4 bases; junction bases outside the gene matches: 7. The CDR3 sequence is 17 residues long. In DNA form, the CDR3 reads TGTGCCTGGAGTGTGGACAGGGGAAAGATCGGGGCCAACGTCCTGACTTTC. Its translation is CAWSVDRGKIGANVLTF. The full variable domain, in which reference TRBV30 and TRBJ2-6 provide the parts outside the CDR3, is SQTIHQWPATLVQPVGSPLSLECTVEGTSNPNLYWYRQAAGRGLQLLFYSVGIGQISSEVPQNLSASRPQDRQFILSSKKLLLSDSGFYLCAWSVDRGKIGANVLTFGAGSRLTVL.

This clone occurred a few times. The V gene is TRBV2, the J gene TRBJ2-7, with a tentative D call TRBD2 (5 bases). Germline loops: CDR1 SNHLY, CDR2 FYNNEI. Trimming removed 2 bases from V and 0 bases from J, with 8 bases in between. This CDR3 spans 14 amino acids. In DNA, the CDR3 is TGTGCCAGCAGTGAAAAGGAGGTCTCCTACGAGCAGTACTTC. The encoded protein is CASSEKEVSYEQYF.